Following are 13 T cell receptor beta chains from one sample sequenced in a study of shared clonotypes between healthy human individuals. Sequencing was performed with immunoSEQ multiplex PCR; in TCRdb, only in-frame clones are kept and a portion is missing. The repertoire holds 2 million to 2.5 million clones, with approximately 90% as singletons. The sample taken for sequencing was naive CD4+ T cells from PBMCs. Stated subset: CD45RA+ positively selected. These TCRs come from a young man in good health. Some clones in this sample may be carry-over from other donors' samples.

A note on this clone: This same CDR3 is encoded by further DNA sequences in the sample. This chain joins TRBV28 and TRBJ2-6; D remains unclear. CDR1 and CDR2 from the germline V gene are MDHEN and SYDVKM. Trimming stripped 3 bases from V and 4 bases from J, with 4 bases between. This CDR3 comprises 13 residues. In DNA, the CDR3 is TGTGCCAGCAGTTTGAGGGGGGCCAACGTCCTGACTTTC. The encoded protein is CASSLRGANVLTF. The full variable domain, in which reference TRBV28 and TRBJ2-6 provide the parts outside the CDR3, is DVKVTQSSRYLVKRTGEKVFLECVQDMDHENMFWYRQDPGLGLRLIYFSYDVKMKEKGDIPEGYSVSREKKERFSLILESASTNQTSMYLCASSLRGANVLTFGAGSRLTVL.

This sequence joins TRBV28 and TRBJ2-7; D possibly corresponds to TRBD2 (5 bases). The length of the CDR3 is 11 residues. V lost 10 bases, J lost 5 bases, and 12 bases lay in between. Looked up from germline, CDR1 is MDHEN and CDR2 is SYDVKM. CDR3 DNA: TGTGCCACGCGAGGGTTTGACGAGCAGTACTTC. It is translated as CATRGFDEQYF. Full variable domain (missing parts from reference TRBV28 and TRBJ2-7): DVKVTQSSRYLVKRTGEKVFLECVQDMDHENMFWYRQDPGLGLRLIYFSYDVKMKEKGDIPEGYSVSREKKERFSLILESASTNQTSMYLCATRGFDEQYFGPGTRLTVT.

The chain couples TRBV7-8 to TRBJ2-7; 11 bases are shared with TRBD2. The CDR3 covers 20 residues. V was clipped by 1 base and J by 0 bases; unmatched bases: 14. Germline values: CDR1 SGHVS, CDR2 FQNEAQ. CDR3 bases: TGTGCCAGCAGCTTAGGGCCTAGCGGGAGGATCCATCCGAGCTCCTACGAGCAGTACTTC. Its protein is CASSLGPSGRIHPSSYEQYF.

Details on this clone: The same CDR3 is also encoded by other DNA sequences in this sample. For the CDR3, the DNA is TGTGCCAGCAGTCCAACTCGGGGCTCCTACGAGCAGTACTTC. It codes for CASSPTRGSYEQYF. The chain links TRBV27 to TRBJ2-7; D may be TRBD2 (5 bases). Trimming cost V 5 bases and J 0 bases, with 11 bases left between them. CDR3 length: 14 residues. Germline-derived CDR1 and CDR2 are MNHEY and SMNVEV (reference sequence).

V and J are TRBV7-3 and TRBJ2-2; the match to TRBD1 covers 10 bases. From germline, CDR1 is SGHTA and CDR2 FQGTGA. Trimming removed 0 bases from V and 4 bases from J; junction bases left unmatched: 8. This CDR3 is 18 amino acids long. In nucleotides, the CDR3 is TGTGCCAGCAGCTTAACTCCCCCGGGACAGGGGATCACCGGGGAGCTGTTTTTT. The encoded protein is CASSLTPPGQGITGELFF.

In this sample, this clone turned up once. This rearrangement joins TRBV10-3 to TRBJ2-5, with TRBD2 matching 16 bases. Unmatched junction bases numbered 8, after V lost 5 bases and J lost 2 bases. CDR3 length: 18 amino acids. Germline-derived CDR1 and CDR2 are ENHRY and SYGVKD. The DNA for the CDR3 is TGTGCCATCAGTCCGGGACTAGCGGGAGGGCCTCGGCAAGAGACCCAGTACTTC. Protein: CAISPGLAGGPRQETQYF.

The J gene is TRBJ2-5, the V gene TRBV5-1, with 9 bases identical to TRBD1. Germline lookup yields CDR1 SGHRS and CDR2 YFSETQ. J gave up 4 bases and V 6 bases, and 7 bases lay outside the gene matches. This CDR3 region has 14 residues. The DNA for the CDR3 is TGCGCCAGCACTCAACGGGGACAGGGAGAGACCCAGTACTTC. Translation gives CASTQRGQGETQYF. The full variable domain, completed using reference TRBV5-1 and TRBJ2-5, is KAGVTQTPRYLIKTRGQQVTLSCSPISGHRSVSWYQQTPGQGLQFLFEYFSETQRNKGNFPGRFSGRQFSNSRSEMNVSTLELGDSALYLCASTQRGQGETQYFGPGTRLLVL.

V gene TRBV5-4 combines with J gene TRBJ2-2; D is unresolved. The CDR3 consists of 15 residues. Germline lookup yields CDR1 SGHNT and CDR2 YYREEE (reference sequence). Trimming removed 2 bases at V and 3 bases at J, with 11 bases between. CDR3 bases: TGTGCCAGCAGCTTCTTCGCAAGGGACACCGGGGAGCTGTTTTTT. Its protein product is CASSFFARDTGELFF. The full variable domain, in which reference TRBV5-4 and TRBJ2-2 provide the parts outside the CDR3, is ETGVTQSPTHLIKTRGQQVTLRCSSQSGHNTVSWYQQALGQGPQFIFQYYREEENGRGNFPPRFSGLQFPNYSSELNVNALELDDSALYLCASSFFARDTGELFFGEGSRLTVL.

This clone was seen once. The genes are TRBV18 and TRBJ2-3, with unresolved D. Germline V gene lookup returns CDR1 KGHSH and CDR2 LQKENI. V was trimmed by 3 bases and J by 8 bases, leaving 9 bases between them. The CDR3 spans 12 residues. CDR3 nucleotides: TGTGCCAGCTCACCGTCCCCGGGTACGCAGTATTTT. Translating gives CASSPSPGTQYF.

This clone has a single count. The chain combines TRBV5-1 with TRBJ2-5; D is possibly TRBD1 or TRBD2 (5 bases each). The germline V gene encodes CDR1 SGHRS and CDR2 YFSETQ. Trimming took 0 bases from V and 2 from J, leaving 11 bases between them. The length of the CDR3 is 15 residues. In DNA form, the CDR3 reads TGCGCCAGCAGCTTGGACGGGGCCCTTCAAGAGACCCAGTACTTC. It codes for CASSLDGALQETQYF.

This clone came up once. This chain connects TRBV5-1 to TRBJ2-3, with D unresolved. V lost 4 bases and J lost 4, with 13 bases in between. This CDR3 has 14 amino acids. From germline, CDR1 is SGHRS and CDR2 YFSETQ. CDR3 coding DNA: TGCGCCAGCAGCACGTTGGGCAACCCAGATACGCAGTATTTT. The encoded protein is CASSTLGNPDTQYF.

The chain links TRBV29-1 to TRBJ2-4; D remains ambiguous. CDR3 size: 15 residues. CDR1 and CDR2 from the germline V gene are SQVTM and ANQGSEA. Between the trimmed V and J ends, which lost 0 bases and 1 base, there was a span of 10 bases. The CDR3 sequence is CSVEDYTVAKNIQYF. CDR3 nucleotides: TGCAGCGTTGAAGATTACACAGTTGCCAAAAACATTCAGTACTTC.

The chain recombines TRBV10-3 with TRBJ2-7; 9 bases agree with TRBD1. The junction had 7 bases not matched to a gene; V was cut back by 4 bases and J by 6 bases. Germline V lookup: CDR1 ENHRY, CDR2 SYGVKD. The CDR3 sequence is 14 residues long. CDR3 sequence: CAISAITGGGEQYF. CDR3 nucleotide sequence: TGTGCCATCAGTGCCATTACAGGGGGCGGCGAGCAGTACTTC.